This T cell receptor (beta chain) was sequenced in a study of control samples from healthy donors and cancer patients. Produced via immunoSEQ multiplex PCR; TCRdb's table is partial and in-frame only. In the table there are some 95,000 clones, roughly 92% of which are singletons. Germline V CDR1 and CDR2: ENHRY, SYGVKD. The ends were cut back, 10 bases at V and 7 bases at J, with 13 bases in the middle. The CDR3 extends over 11 amino acids. The receptor was derived from a human donor in good health. The donor label of this sample is uncertain. The chain combines TRBV10-3 with TRBJ2-5; D is tentatively TRBD1 or TRBD2 (7 bases each). The sample consisted of blood. Written as DNA, the CDR3 is TGTGCCACTTCAGGGGGGGGGACCCAGTACTTC. Translated, it gives CATSGGGTQYF.